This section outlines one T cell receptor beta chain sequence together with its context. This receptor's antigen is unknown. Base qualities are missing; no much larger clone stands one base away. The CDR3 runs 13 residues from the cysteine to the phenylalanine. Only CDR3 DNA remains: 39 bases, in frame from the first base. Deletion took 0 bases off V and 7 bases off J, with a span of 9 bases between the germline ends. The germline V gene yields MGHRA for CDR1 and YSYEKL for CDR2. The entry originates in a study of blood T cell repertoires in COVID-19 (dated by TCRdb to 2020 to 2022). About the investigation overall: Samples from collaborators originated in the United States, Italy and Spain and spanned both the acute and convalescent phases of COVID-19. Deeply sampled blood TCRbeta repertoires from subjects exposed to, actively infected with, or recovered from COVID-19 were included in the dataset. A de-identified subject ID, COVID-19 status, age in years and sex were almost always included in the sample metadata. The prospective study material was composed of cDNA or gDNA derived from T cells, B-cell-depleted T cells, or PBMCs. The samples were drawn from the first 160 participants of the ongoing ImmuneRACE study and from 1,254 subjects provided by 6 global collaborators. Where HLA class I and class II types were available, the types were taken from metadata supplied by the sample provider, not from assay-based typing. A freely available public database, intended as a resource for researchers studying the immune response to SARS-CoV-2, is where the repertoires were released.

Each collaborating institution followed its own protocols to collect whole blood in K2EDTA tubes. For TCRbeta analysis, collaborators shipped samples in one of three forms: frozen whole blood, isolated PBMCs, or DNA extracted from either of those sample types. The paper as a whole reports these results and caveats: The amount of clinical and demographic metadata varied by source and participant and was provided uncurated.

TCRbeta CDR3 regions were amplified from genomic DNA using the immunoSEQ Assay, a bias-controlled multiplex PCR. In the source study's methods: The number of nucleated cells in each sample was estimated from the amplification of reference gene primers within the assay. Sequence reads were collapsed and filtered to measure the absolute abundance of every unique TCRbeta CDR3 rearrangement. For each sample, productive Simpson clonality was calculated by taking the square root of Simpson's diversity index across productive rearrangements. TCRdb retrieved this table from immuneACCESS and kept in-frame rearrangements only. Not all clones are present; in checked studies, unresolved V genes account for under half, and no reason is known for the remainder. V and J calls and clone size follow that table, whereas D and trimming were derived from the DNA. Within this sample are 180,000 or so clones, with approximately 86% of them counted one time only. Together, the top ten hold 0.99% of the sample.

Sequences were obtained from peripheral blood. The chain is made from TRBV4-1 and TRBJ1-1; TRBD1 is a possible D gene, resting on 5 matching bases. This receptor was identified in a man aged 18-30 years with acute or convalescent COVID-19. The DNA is TGCGCCAGCAGCCAAGATCTGACAGTTGAAGCTTTCTTT. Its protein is CASSQDLTVEAFF.